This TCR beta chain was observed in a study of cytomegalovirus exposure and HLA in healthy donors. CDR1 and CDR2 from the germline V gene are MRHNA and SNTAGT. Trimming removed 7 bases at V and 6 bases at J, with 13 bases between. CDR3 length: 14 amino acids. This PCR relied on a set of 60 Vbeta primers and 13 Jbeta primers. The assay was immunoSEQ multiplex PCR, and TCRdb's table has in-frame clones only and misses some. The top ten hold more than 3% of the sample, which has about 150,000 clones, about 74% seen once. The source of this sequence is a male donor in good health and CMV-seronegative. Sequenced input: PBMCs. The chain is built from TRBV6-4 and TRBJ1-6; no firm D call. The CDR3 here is CASTSEAGNSPLHF. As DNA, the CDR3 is TGTGCCAGCACCTCCGAAGCGGGTAATTCACCCCTCCACTTT.